This passage covers 7 T cell receptor beta chains from one sample sequenced in a study. TCRdb ran MiXCR on the 5' RACE reads and lists one entry per CDR3 protein. The sample includes approximately 50,000 distinct CDR3 sequences, around 21% of them seen just once. Tregs were sorted as CD4+CD25+CD127-/low cells. The material sequenced was tumor-infiltrating Tregs sorted from the breast tumor. The receptors were gathered from a female donor with breast cancer.

The chain uses TRBV7-9 and TRBJ2-1, with D possibly TRBD1 on 6 matching bases. V lost 1 base and J lost 7, with 11 bases in between. Germline V gene sequence: CDR1 SEHNR, CDR2 FQNEAQ (reference sequence). This CDR3 has 14 amino acids. CDR3 sequence: CASSLGWQGNEQFF. The CDR3 DNA reads TGTGCCAGCAGCTTAGGGTGGCAGGGGAATGAGCAGTTCTTC.

The chain combines TRBV6-5 with TRBJ1-1; D unclear. V was cut by 6 bases and J by 1 base, with 12 bases left in between. Germline values: CDR1 MNHEY, CDR2 SVGAGI. There are 14 residues in the CDR3. The CDR3: CASRPWDSNTEAFF. Here the CDR3 DNA reads TGTGCCAGCAGACCGTGGGATTCGAACACTGAAGCTTTCTTT.

For this clonotype: With a much larger clone just one base away, this may be a read error. V and J are TRBV5-1 and TRBJ1-1; no reliable D call. Germline V gene sequence: CDR1 SGHRS, CDR2 YFSETQ. The CDR3 is 15 amino acids. The CDR3 region is CASSTPEAMNTEALF. In DNA form, the CDR3 reads TGCGCCAGCAGCACCCCGGAGGCCATGAACACTGAAGCTCTCTTT.

The sample holds a few counts of this clonotype. The V call is TRBV4-3, the J call TRBJ1-3, with D unclear. Per germline, CDR1 LGHNA and CDR2 YSLEER. The germline V and J ends were trimmed by 4 bases and 2 bases, with 12 bases remaining between them. The CDR3 sequence is 15 residues long. The chain's CDR3 is CASSLAQATGNTIYF. The DNA for the CDR3 is TGCGCCAGCAGCCTTGCTCAAGCTACTGGAAACACCATATATTTT.

Comment on this clonotype: This is likely a read error, given that the CDR3 carries no conserved phenylalanine or tryptophan at its end. Because the CDR3's place on the DNA is in doubt, the DNA is left out and the CDR3 is given as listed by TCRdb. The chain joins TRBV5-6 to TRBJ2-7; the table's D call of TRBD2 was not tested on the DNA. The germline V gene has CDR1 SGHDT and CDR2 YYEEEE. A total of 13 residues make up the CDR3, ends included. The CDR3 region is CASSREGRGLEYS.

This clonotype was counted only a few times. Written as DNA, the CDR3 is TGTGCCAGCAGTTCCCGCGGGGGCCCCCCGGGCGGTACGCAGTATTTT. The encoded protein is CASSSRGGPPGGTQYF. The V call is TRBV6-6, the J call TRBJ2-3; possible D gene TRBD2, 7 bases. Germline assignment: CDR1 MNHNY and CDR2 SVGAGI (reference sequence). Trimming cost V 4 bases and J 8 bases, with 22 bases left between them. The CDR3 runs to 16 residues.

This rearrangement joins TRBV5-1 to TRBJ2-3; D unresolved. Deletions cut 2 bases from V and 4 bases from J, with 14 bases between. Germline V gives CDR1 SGHRS, CDR2 YFSETQ. The CDR3 covers 15 residues. The CDR3 nucleotides are TGCGCCAGCAGCTTTGGTATTGGTGGATCAGATACGCAGTATTTT. It codes for CASSFGIGGSDTQYF.